A selection of T cell receptor beta chains follows, all from one sample in a study of cytomegalovirus exposure and HLA in healthy donors. Using immunoSEQ multiplex PCR, the repertoire was profiled, and TCRdb retains in-frame clones only, with some absent. Of 66,000 or so clones listed, 97% are singletons. The sample comprised PBMCs. These receptors were obtained from a woman in her late teens or twenties in good health and CMV-seropositive. Both conserved end residues are part of each CDR3. Each record gives: CDR3 protein, CDR3 DNA, clone size, J gene, CDR3 length, D gene, V gene. The D gene is left open where the match is weak. Only some rows state a clone size, as once, few, many or a class for expanded clones.

cdr3_aa: CASSQDWTHSYEQYF
cdr3_nt: TGCGCCAGCAGCCAAGATTGGACACACTCGTACGAGCAGTACTTC
clone_size: -
j_call: TRBJ2-7
cdr3_length: 15
d_call: -
v_call: TRBV4-1

cdr3_aa: CASSPLPGNTEAFF
cdr3_nt: TGTGCCAGCAGCCCCCTCCCCGGGAACACTGAAGCTTTCTTT
clone_size: -
j_call: TRBJ1-1
cdr3_length: 14
d_call: -
v_call: TRBV9

cdr3_aa: CASSPTSGRDRDTQYF
cdr3_nt: TGTGCCAGCAGCCCGACTAGCGGGAGAGACCGGGATACGCAGTATTTT
clone_size: -
j_call: TRBJ2-3
cdr3_length: 16
d_call: TRBD2
v_call: TRBV7-9

cdr3_aa: CASSSDRVSGELFF
cdr3_nt: TGTGCCAGCAGCTCAGACAGGGTATCCGGGGAGCTGTTTTTT
clone_size: -
j_call: TRBJ2-2
cdr3_length: 14
d_call: TRBD1
v_call: TRBV11-2

cdr3_aa: CASSPGLAGGGEQFF
cdr3_nt: TGTGCCAGCAGCCCGGGACTAGCGGGAGGGGGTGAGCAGTTCTTC
clone_size: -
j_call: TRBJ2-1
cdr3_length: 15
d_call: TRBD2
v_call: TRBV13

cdr3_aa: CASSTPRDRGHEQYF
cdr3_nt: TGTGCCAGCAGTACCCCCCGGGACAGGGGTCACGAGCAGTACTTC
clone_size: -
j_call: TRBJ2-7
cdr3_length: 15
d_call: TRBD1
v_call: TRBV6-6

cdr3_aa: CASSPRTGLNYGYTF
cdr3_nt: TGTGCCAGCAGCCCTCGGACAGGATTGAACTATGGCTACACCTTC
clone_size: -
j_call: TRBJ1-2
cdr3_length: 15
d_call: TRBD1
v_call: TRBV9

cdr3_aa: CANSILAGETQYF
cdr3_nt: TGTGCCAACTCCATTCTAGCGGGGGAGACCCAGTACTTC
clone_size: -
j_call: TRBJ2-5
cdr3_length: 13
d_call: TRBD2
v_call: TRBV2

cdr3_aa: CASSVAPGVSSYEQYF
cdr3_nt: TGTGCCAGCAGCGTAGCCCCGGGAGTGTCGTCCTACGAGCAGTACTTC
clone_size: -
j_call: TRBJ2-7
cdr3_length: 16
d_call: -
v_call: TRBV9

cdr3_aa: CASSPRTGIQEKLFF
cdr3_nt: TGTGCCAGTAGTCCCCGGACAGGGATTCAGGAAAAACTGTTTTTT
clone_size: -
j_call: TRBJ1-4
cdr3_length: 15
d_call: TRBD1
v_call: TRBV19

cdr3_aa: CASSYPGQGNQPQHF
cdr3_nt: TGTGCCAGCAGTTACCCGGGACAGGGAAATCAGCCCCAGCATTTT
clone_size: -
j_call: TRBJ1-5
cdr3_length: 15
d_call: TRBD1
v_call: TRBV6-6

cdr3_aa: CSVRDGTSGSTLSTDTQYF
cdr3_nt: TGCAGCGTCCGCGACGGGACTAGCGGGAGTACATTGAGCACAGATACGCAGTATTTT
clone_size: -
j_call: TRBJ2-3
cdr3_length: 19
d_call: TRBD2
v_call: TRBV29-1

cdr3_aa: CASSQQVNEQFF
cdr3_nt: TGCGCCAGCAGCCAACAGGTCAATGAGCAGTTCTTC
clone_size: -
j_call: TRBJ2-1
cdr3_length: 12
d_call: -
v_call: TRBV5-1

cdr3_aa: CASSGPDRGATGELFF
cdr3_nt: TGTGCCAGCAGCGGACCGGACAGGGGGGCGACCGGGGAGCTGTTTTTT
clone_size: -
j_call: TRBJ2-2
cdr3_length: 16
d_call: TRBD1
v_call: TRBV5-6

cdr3_aa: CASTGLSSYEQYF
cdr3_nt: TGTGCCAGCACGGGGTTAAGCTCCTACGAGCAGTACTTC
clone_size: -
j_call: TRBJ2-7
cdr3_length: 13
d_call: -
v_call: TRBV6-1

cdr3_aa: CASSLYGRGKGGYTF
cdr3_nt: TGTGCCAGCAGTTTATATGGCAGGGGGAAGGGTGGCTACACCTTC
clone_size: -
j_call: TRBJ1-2
cdr3_length: 15
d_call: TRBD1
v_call: TRBV28

cdr3_aa: CASSQVAGTYQPQHF
cdr3_nt: TGTGCCAGCAGCCAAGTAGCGGGGACTTATCAGCCCCAGCATTTT
clone_size: -
j_call: TRBJ1-5
cdr3_length: 15
d_call: -
v_call: TRBV4-2

cdr3_aa: CASRGQSSYEQYF
cdr3_nt: TGTGCCAGCCGGGGACAGTCGTCCTACGAGCAGTACTTC
clone_size: -
j_call: TRBJ2-7
cdr3_length: 13
d_call: TRBD1
v_call: TRBV28

cdr3_aa: CAWSLPGLVAGASGANVLTF
cdr3_nt: TGTGCCTGGAGCCTTCCTGGCCTGGTAGCGGGAGCATCTGGGGCCAACGTCCTGACTTTC
clone_size: -
j_call: TRBJ2-6
cdr3_length: 20
d_call: TRBD2
v_call: TRBV30

cdr3_aa: CASSLGRTVYNEQFF
cdr3_nt: TGTGCCAGCAGCTTGGGGAGGACAGTCTACAATGAGCAGTTCTTC
clone_size: -
j_call: TRBJ2-1
cdr3_length: 15
d_call: -
v_call: TRBV5-5

cdr3_aa: CASSNINGGWAQYF
cdr3_nt: TGTGCCAGCAGCAACATTAACGGGGGATGGGCGCAGTACTTC
clone_size: -
j_call: TRBJ2-7
cdr3_length: 14
d_call: -
v_call: TRBV11-2

cdr3_aa: CASSLEGLGADIQYF
cdr3_nt: TGTGCCAGCAGCTTAGAGGGCCTAGGGGCGGACATTCAGTACTTC
clone_size: -
j_call: TRBJ2-4
cdr3_length: 15
d_call: -
v_call: TRBV11-2

cdr3_aa: CASSADRGFYGYTF
cdr3_nt: TGTGCCAGCAGTGCGGACAGGGGGTTCTATGGCTACACCTTC
clone_size: -
j_call: TRBJ1-2
cdr3_length: 14
d_call: TRBD1
v_call: TRBV2

cdr3_aa: CASSFTGTKETQYF
cdr3_nt: TGTGCCAGCAGCTTTACGGGGACTAAAGAGACCCAGTACTTC
clone_size: once
j_call: TRBJ2-5
cdr3_length: 14
d_call: TRBD2
v_call: TRBV5-6

cdr3_aa: CASSPELAYEQYF
cdr3_nt: TGTGCCAGCAGCCCTGAGTTAGCCTACGAGCAGTACTTC
clone_size: -
j_call: TRBJ2-7
cdr3_length: 13
d_call: -
v_call: TRBV27

cdr3_aa: CAWSRARGPYEQHF
cdr3_nt: TGTGCCTGGAGTAGGGCCAGGGGGCCCTACGAGCAGCACTTC
clone_size: -
j_call: TRBJ2-7
cdr3_length: 14
d_call: TRBD1
v_call: TRBV30

cdr3_aa: CASSVEGWTPGAGNTIYF
cdr3_nt: TGTGCCAGCAGCGTAGAAGGCTGGACACCGGGGGCTGGAAACACCATATATTTT
clone_size: -
j_call: TRBJ1-3
cdr3_length: 18
d_call: -
v_call: TRBV9

cdr3_aa: CASSASGLADYEQYF
cdr3_nt: TGTGCCAGCAGTGCAAGCGGACTAGCGGATTACGAGCAGTACTTC
clone_size: -
j_call: TRBJ2-7
cdr3_length: 15
d_call: TRBD2
v_call: TRBV28

cdr3_aa: CASSLRGISYNEQFF
cdr3_nt: TGTGCCAGCAGCTTACGGGGGATATCCTACAATGAGCAGTTCTTC
clone_size: -
j_call: TRBJ2-1
cdr3_length: 15
d_call: -
v_call: TRBV11-2

cdr3_aa: CASSIFGFPDQPQHF
cdr3_nt: TGTGCCAGTAGTATTTTCGGGTTTCCCGATCAGCCCCAGCATTTT
clone_size: -
j_call: TRBJ1-5
cdr3_length: 15
d_call: -
v_call: TRBV19

cdr3_aa: CASSLDPSGTISYEQYF
cdr3_nt: TGTGCCAGCAGCTTAGATCCTAGCGGGACCATCTCCTACGAGCAGTACTTC
clone_size: -
j_call: TRBJ2-7
cdr3_length: 17
d_call: TRBD2
v_call: TRBV11-2

cdr3_aa: CASSLAGGAAAFF
cdr3_nt: TGTGCCAGCAGCTTGGCCGGGGGGGCGGCGGCTTTCTTT
clone_size: -
j_call: TRBJ1-1
cdr3_length: 13
d_call: -
v_call: TRBV5-6

cdr3_aa: CASSPPPGHSGNTIYF
cdr3_nt: TGTGCCAGCAGTCCACCCCCGGGTCACTCTGGAAACACCATATATTTT
clone_size: -
j_call: TRBJ1-3
cdr3_length: 16
d_call: -
v_call: TRBV28

cdr3_aa: CASIIPDSNSGNTIYF
cdr3_nt: TGCGCCAGCATTATTCCCGACAGCAACTCTGGAAACACCATATATTTT
clone_size: -
j_call: TRBJ1-3
cdr3_length: 16
d_call: -
v_call: TRBV10-1

cdr3_aa: CASSELRGLGTGELFF
cdr3_nt: TGTGCCAGCAGTGAACTGAGGGGGCTCGGCACCGGGGAGCTGTTTTTT
clone_size: -
j_call: TRBJ2-2
cdr3_length: 16
d_call: TRBD1
v_call: TRBV6-1

cdr3_aa: CSASKAGGYTF
cdr3_nt: TGCAGTGCTAGTAAGGCGGGCGGCTACACCTTC
clone_size: -
j_call: TRBJ1-2
cdr3_length: 11
d_call: -
v_call: TRBV20-1

cdr3_aa: CASSSGSSYNEQFF
cdr3_nt: TGCGCCAGCAGTAGCGGGAGCTCCTACAATGAGCAGTTCTTC
clone_size: -
j_call: TRBJ2-1
cdr3_length: 14
d_call: TRBD2
v_call: TRBV5-1

cdr3_aa: CASSFEPSGGGEQFF
cdr3_nt: TGTGCCAGCAGTTTTGAGCCTAGCGGGGGTGGTGAGCAGTTCTTC
clone_size: -
j_call: TRBJ2-1
cdr3_length: 15
d_call: TRBD2
v_call: TRBV27

cdr3_aa: CASSEVGNSLSYEQYF
cdr3_nt: TGTGCCAGCAGTGAAGTGGGCAACTCCCTTTCCTACGAGCAGTACTTC
clone_size: -
j_call: TRBJ2-7
cdr3_length: 16
d_call: -
v_call: TRBV6-1

cdr3_aa: CAGTTGGGEAFF
cdr3_nt: TGTGCCGGTACGACTGGCGGGGGCGAAGCTTTCTTT
clone_size: -
j_call: TRBJ1-1
cdr3_length: 12
d_call: -
v_call: TRBV7-9

cdr3_aa: CASSQLGQNNSPLHF
cdr3_nt: TGCGCCAGCAGCCAATTAGGACAGAATAATTCACCCCTCCACTTT
clone_size: -
j_call: TRBJ1-6
cdr3_length: 15
d_call: -
v_call: TRBV4-1

cdr3_aa: CASSPDSPYGYTF
cdr3_nt: TGTGCCAGCTCACCGGACAGCCCCTATGGCTACACCTTC
clone_size: few
j_call: TRBJ1-2
cdr3_length: 13
d_call: -
v_call: TRBV18

cdr3_aa: CASSQEGAGVQNEQFF
cdr3_nt: TGTGCCAGCAGCCAAGAGGGAGCGGGAGTACAAAATGAGCAGTTCTTC
clone_size: -
j_call: TRBJ2-1
cdr3_length: 16
d_call: TRBD2
v_call: TRBV14

cdr3_aa: CASSLGFALGREATSYEQYF
cdr3_nt: TGTGCCAGCAGTTTGGGATTTGCGTTAGGGCGGGAGGCAACCTCCTACGAGCAGTACTTC
clone_size: -
j_call: TRBJ2-7
cdr3_length: 20
d_call: TRBD2
v_call: TRBV28

cdr3_aa: CASSTSGSSYEQYF
cdr3_nt: TGTGCCAGTAGTACTAGCGGGAGCTCCTACGAGCAGTACTTC
clone_size: once
j_call: TRBJ2-7
cdr3_length: 14
d_call: TRBD2
v_call: TRBV19

cdr3_aa: CASSLARGSSYNEQFF
cdr3_nt: TGTGCCAGCAGCTTAGCCCGGGGAAGCTCCTACAATGAGCAGTTCTTC
clone_size: -
j_call: TRBJ2-1
cdr3_length: 16
d_call: -
v_call: TRBV7-9

cdr3_aa: CASSLGTGKYEQYF
cdr3_nt: TGTGCCAGCAGTTTAGGGACAGGGAAGTACGAGCAGTACTTC
clone_size: -
j_call: TRBJ2-7
cdr3_length: 14
d_call: TRBD1
v_call: TRBV27

cdr3_aa: CASSPRQGTVNTEAFF
cdr3_nt: TGTGCCAGCAGTCCTCGACAGGGGACCGTGAACACTGAAGCTTTCTTT
clone_size: -
j_call: TRBJ1-1
cdr3_length: 16
d_call: TRBD1
v_call: TRBV27

cdr3_aa: CASINIAGTTDTQYF
cdr3_nt: TGTGCCAGCATCAATATCGCGGGCACCACAGATACGCAGTATTTT
clone_size: -
j_call: TRBJ2-3
cdr3_length: 15
d_call: -
v_call: TRBV6-1